A selection of T cell receptor beta chains follows, all from one sample in a study of control samples from healthy donors and cancer patients. The repertoire was sequenced with immunoSEQ multiplex PCR; TCRdb's copy has only in-frame clones and lacks some. The sample yields about 92,000 clones, roughly 82% seen once. Sequencing input: blood. The receptors here all came from a woman aged 60-75 years in good health. Both conserved end residues are part of each CDR3. The D gene is left open where the match is weak. Part of the rows lack a size; the others show once, few, many or a class for expanded clones.

.	TRBD1	TRBJ1-2	TRBV4-2	TGTGCCAGCAGCAAGGACCCGACAGGGGGCTCTGGCTACACCTTC	CASSKDPTGGSGYTF
few	.	TRBJ1-4	TRBV6-5	TGTGCCCGCCAGAGGGCGCGGGCTGAAAAACTGTTTTTT	CARQRARAEKLFF
.	TRBD1	TRBJ1-1	TRBV18	TGTGCCAGCTCACTAGGGACAGGGATCGAAGCTTTCTTT	CASSLGTGIEAFF
.	TRBD1	TRBJ1-1	TRBV5-4	TGTGCCAGCAGCTTAGAGGGGGCCCGTGAAGCTTTCTTT	CASSLEGAREAFF
.	.	TRBJ1-2	TRBV4-1	TGCGCCAGCAGCCAACAGGGAGACTATGGCTACACCTTC	CASSQQGDYGYTF
.	TRBD2	TRBJ2-5	TRBV11-2	TGTGCCAGCAGCTTCAGTGGGGCGGGAGGGCTTCGGCAAGAGACCCAGTACTTC	CASSFSGAGGLRQETQYF
.	TRBD2	TRBJ2-2	TRBV12-5	TGTGCTAGTGGTTTGCCAACCCGGACTAGTCTCGGGGAGCTGTTTTTT	CASGLPTRTSLGELFF
.	.	TRBJ1-1	TRBV20-1	TGCAGTGCTAGTAGCCCGATGAACACTGAAGCTTTCTTT	CSASSPMNTEAFF
once	TRBD2	TRBJ2-1	TRBV28	TGTGCCAGCGGGGGGTATATGGGGAGGGGTGACAATGAGCAGTTCTTC	CASGGYMGRGDNEQFF
.	TRBD2	TRBJ2-3	TRBV6-2/TRBV6-3	TGTGCCAGCAGTCGCGGACTAGCGGGGAGTACGCAGTATTTT	CASSRGLAGSTQYF
.	.	TRBJ2-7	TRBV4-1	TGCGCCAGCAGCGTCCGCTTATCTAGCGAGGGTACCGAGCAGTACTTC	CASSVRLSSEGTEQYF
.	.	TRBJ2-5	TRBV11-2	TGTGCCAGCAGCTTAGGACCGCAAGAGACCCAGTACTTC	CASSLGPQETQYF
.	.	TRBJ2-7	TRBV4-1	TGCGCCAGCAGCCAAGATCTAGCAGGAGGGGGCGGCGAGCAGTACTTC	CASSQDLAGGGGEQYF
.	TRBD1	TRBJ1-6	TRBV18	TGTGCCAGCTCATCAGACAGGGATTCACCCCTCCACTTT	CASSSDRDSPLHF
.	.	TRBJ2-3	TRBV6-2/TRBV6-3	TGTGCCAGCAGTTACTCTTGGCGGGGTAACACAGATACGCAGTATTTT	CASSYSWRGNTDTQYF
once	TRBD2	TRBJ2-3	TRBV28	TGTGCCAGCAGTTTACCCAGGACTAGTTACACAGATACGCAGTATTTT	CASSLPRTSYTDTQYF
few	.	TRBJ1-2	TRBV27	TGTGCCAGCAGTTTAGCCAGGGATTTAGGCTACACCTTC	CASSLARDLGYTF
.	TRBD1	TRBJ1-1	TRBV6-2/TRBV6-3	TGTGCCAGCAGTCCGGGACAGCGAGGACAGAACACTGAAGCTTTCTTT	CASSPGQRGQNTEAFF
.	.	TRBJ1-2	TRBV4-1	TGCGCCAGCAGCCAGGGGGGCGCCCTCGGCTTC	CASSQGGALGF
.	.	TRBJ1-4	TRBV6-1	TGTGCCAGCAGTGATCGTAGATGGGCTACTAATGAAAAACTGTTTTTT	CASSDRRWATNEKLFF